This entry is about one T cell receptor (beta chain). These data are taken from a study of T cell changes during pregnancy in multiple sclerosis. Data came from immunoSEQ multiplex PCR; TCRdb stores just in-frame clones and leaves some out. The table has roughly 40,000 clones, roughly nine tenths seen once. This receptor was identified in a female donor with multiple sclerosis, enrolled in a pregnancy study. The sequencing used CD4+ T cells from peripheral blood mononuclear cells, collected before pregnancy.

The CDR3 region is CASSLGGTSYEQYF. CDR3 DNA: TGTGCCAGCAGTTTGGGGGGAACCTCCTACGAGCAGTACTTC. The chain is built from TRBV7-9 and TRBJ2-7, with D tentatively TRBD2 (6 bases). V was pared by 6 bases and J by 0 bases, with 12 bases between. Per germline, CDR1 SEHNR and CDR2 FQNEAQ (reference sequence). The CDR3 runs to 14 residues.